These 9 T cell receptor beta chains were all obtained from the same sample, sequenced in a study of T cell responses to AZD1222 COVID-19 vaccine. Here immunoSEQ multiplex PCR was the method, and the copy in TCRdb shows in-frame clones only, minus some. The top ten hold 5% to 6.5% of the sample, which has about 120,000 clones, about 89% seen once. The sample consisted of peripheral blood, taken on day 0 of AZD1222 vaccination. Receptors were obtained from an adult in good health.

The CDR3 loop is CASSLDAGIDVLTF. For the CDR3, the DNA is TGCGCCAGCAGCTTGGATGCTGGCATAGACGTCCTGACTTTC. This rearrangement joins TRBV5-1 to TRBJ2-6; no reliable D call. Trimming removed 0 bases from V and 11 bases from J, with 12 bases in between. Germline CDR1 reads SGHRS; CDR2 reads YFSETQ. This CDR3 spans 14 amino acids.

The chain combines TRBV6-6 with TRBJ2-2, with D maybe TRBD1 (6 bases). This CDR3 contains 15 residues. V was cut by 2 bases and J by 4 bases, with 11 bases left in between. From germline, CDR1 is MNHNY and CDR2 SVGAGI (reference sequence). The CDR3: CASSYGTPITGELFF. CDR3 in DNA: TGTGCCAGCAGTTACGGGACACCTATCACCGGGGAGCTGTTTTTT.

The rearrangement links TRBV19 to TRBJ1-2; a possible D gene is TRBD1 (5 bases). CDR1 is LNHDA, CDR2 SQIVND, per germline (reference sequence). V lost 0 bases and J 0 bases, leaving 8 bases between the germline ends. The CDR3 is 15 amino acids. The CDR3 here is CASSIDSGTNYGYTF. The CDR3 nucleotides are TGTGCCAGTAGTATAGATTCAGGGACTAACTATGGCTACACCTTC.

The J gene is TRBJ2-3, the V gene TRBV5-1; 7 positions agree with TRBD2. Germline V lookup: CDR1 SGHRS, CDR2 YFSETQ. Trimming removed 4 bases from V and 2 bases from J; junction bases left unmatched: 10. The CDR3 loop spans 16 amino acids. The CDR3 coding sequence is TGCGCCAGCAGCCCCTTTCTAGCGGACTTCACAGATACGCAGTATTTT. It is translated as CASSPFLADFTDTQYF.

The chain carries TRBV7-2 and TRBJ2-7; 7 bases line up with TRBD2. Trimming took 3 bases from V and 0 from J; bases not matched to a gene: 2. Germline CDR1 SGHTA, CDR2 FQGNSA. CDR3 size: 14 residues. CDR3 nucleotides: TGTGCCAGCAGCTTCGGCGGGAGCTCCTACGAGCAGTACTTC. Protein: CASSFGGSSYEQYF. The complete variable domain, with remaining parts taken from reference TRBV7-2 and TRBJ2-7, reads GAGVSQSPSNKVTEKGKDVELRCDPISGHTALYWYRQSLGQGLEFLIYFQGNSAPDKSGLPSDRFSAERTGGSVSTLTIQRTQQEDSAVYLCASSFGGSSYEQYFGPGTRLTVT.

This chain uses TRBV29-1 with TRBJ2-6; 9 nucleotides line up with TRBD1. V trimming: 3 bases; J trimming: 2 bases; junction bases outside the gene matches: 2. The CDR3 extends over 15 amino acids. Per the germline V gene, CDR1 is SQVTM and CDR2 is ANQGSEA. DNA of the CDR3: TGCAGCGTTGAGGGACAGGGCCCTGGGGCCAACGTCCTGACTTTC. Its translation is CSVEGQGPGANVLTF. Complete variable domain (other parts from reference TRBV29-1 and TRBJ2-6): SAVISQKPSRDICQRGTSLTIQCQVDSQVTMMFWYRQQPGQSLTLIATANQGSEATYESGFVIDKFPISRPNLTFSTLTVSNMSPEDSSIYLCSVEGQGPGANVLTFGAGSRLTVL.

V usage is TRBV5-1 and J usage is TRBJ2-1; D call uncertain. V dropped 0 bases and J dropped 0 bases, with 7 bases sitting between them. The germline CDR1 and CDR2 sequences are SGHRS and YFSETQ. This CDR3 spans 15 amino acids. This chain's CDR3 is CASSLDGSSYNEQFF. CDR3 bases: TGCGCCAGCAGCTTGGACGGAAGCTCCTACAATGAGCAGTTCTTC.

J is TRBJ2-2 and V is TRBV7-9, with 7 bases matching TRBD1. The V and J ends lost 5 bases and 6 bases, in that order; junction bases with no gene match: 12. This CDR3 region has 16 residues. Looked up from germline, CDR1 is SEHNR and CDR2 is FQNEAQ (reference sequence). CDR3 protein: CASSGSGTDKAGELFF. For the CDR3, the DNA is TGTGCCAGCAGCGGATCCGGGACAGATAAGGCCGGGGAGCTGTTTTTT.

The chain links TRBV5-5 to TRBJ1-6; 7 positions match TRBD1. Germline CDR1 and CDR2: SGHKS and YYEKEE (reference sequence). This CDR3 has 16 residues. The V segment lost 0 bases and the J segment 8 bases; nucleotides outside the gene matches: 8. The CDR3 loop is CASSLGQGNRYSPLHF. The CDR3 DNA sequence: TGTGCCAGCAGCTTGGGACAGGGAAACCGGTATTCACCCCTCCACTTT.